The clone carrying this TCR beta chain was detected only once. This sample is part of a study of blood T cells in healthy people across ages. CDR1 is MGHRA, CDR2 YSYEKL, per germline. The CDR3 is 12 amino acids. V lost 8 bases to trimming and J lost 2 bases, with 9 bases between them. Sample-barcoded 5' priming and a J-beta primer mix drove a second PCR of roughly 6 to 12 cycles. Each CDR3 protein gets one entry after TCRdb re-called the 5' RACE reads with MiXCR. The data hold about a million distinct CDR3 sequences, with approximately 50% observed a single time. The sequencing sample was made of blood. The chain is built from TRBV4-1 and TRBJ1-1, with no clear D. This TCR was recovered from a woman aged 55-69 years in good health. CDR3 DNA sequence: TGCGCCAGCGGGGAAGCTAACACTGAAGCTTTCTTT. Encoded protein: CASGEANTEAFF.